This entry lists 20 T cell receptor beta chains sequenced from one sample in a study of human T cells and chemical hapten exposure. Time point noted: patch test 3, about 24 weeks after DPC sensitization. The treatment denotes: therapeutic diphenylcyclopropenone sensitization with weekly scalp DPC. TCRdb independently ran MiXCR on the RACE reads; one entry per CDR3 protein. Of over 100,000 distinct CDR3 sequences in the sample, approximately 11% are singletons; the top ten hold more than 2%. The sample here was whole blood, taken in connection with sensitization to the hapten diphenylcyclopropenone (DPC). The receptors originated from a woman in her fifties or sixties with alopecia areata. Some clones in this sample may be carry-over from other donors' samples.

This rearrangement joins TRBV2 to TRBJ1-5; possibly TRBD1 for D (5 bases). The CDR3 covers 14 residues. Germline CDR1 reads SNHLY; CDR2 reads FYNNEI. The V end lost 6 bases, the J end lost 2 bases, and 11 bases lay between the germline ends. For the CDR3, the DNA is TGTGCCAGCAGATTGGGGGGGGGCAATCAGCCCCAGCATTTT. It codes for CASRLGGGNQPQHF.

This clonotype was seen at least ten times. The V gene is TRBV7-9, the J gene TRBJ2-3; 7 nucleotides match TRBD1. There are 17 residues in the CDR3. Germline CDR1 reads SEHNR; CDR2 reads FQNEAQ (reference sequence). V trimming: 6 bases; J trimming: 0 bases; junction bases outside the gene matches: 12. CDR3 sequence: CASRGGRADLSTDTQYF. CDR3 DNA: TGTGCCAGCAGAGGGGGCAGGGCGGACCTTAGCACAGATACGCAGTATTTT.

The chain carries TRBV2 and TRBJ1-5; D is uncertain. V was shortened by 8 bases and J by 4 bases, with 6 bases between the two germline ends. CDR1 and CDR2 from the germline V gene are SNHLY and FYNNEI. This CDR3 spans 11 amino acids. The CDR3 here is CASGINQPQHF. DNA for the CDR3: TGTGCCAGCGGGATTAATCAGCCCCAGCATTTT.

Many counts were recorded for this clonotype. The rearrangement joins TRBV10-1 to TRBJ2-2, with TRBD1 as a possible D gene (5 bases). In germline, CDR1 is WNHNN, CDR2 SYGVQD (reference sequence). The V gene lost 6 bases and the J gene lost 1 base, with 9 bases spanning the gap. CDR3 length: 14 residues. CDR3 sequence: CASSPTGNTGELFF. The CDR3 coding sequence is TGCGCCAGCAGCCCCACAGGGAACACCGGGGAGCTGTTTTTT.

At least ten counts were recorded for this clonotype. This chain joins TRBV5-6 and TRBJ1-4; TRBD1 matches at 8 bases. Germline lookup yields CDR1 SGHDT and CDR2 YYEEEE. Trimming at V came to 4 bases and at J to 8 bases, leaving 7 bases not matched to a gene. The CDR3 is 14 residues long. The CDR3: CASSPGTGWEKLFF. CDR3 nucleotides: TGTGCCAGCAGCCCGGGGACAGGTTGGGAAAAACTGTTTTTT.

This clonotype appeared a few times. V gene TRBV6-6 combines with J gene TRBJ2-7, with D unresolved. This CDR3 comprises 13 residues. Trimming removed 2 bases at V and 0 bases at J, with 5 bases between. From germline, CDR1 is MNHNY and CDR2 SVGAGI (reference sequence). The CDR3 region is CASSYESSYEQYF. The CDR3 nucleotides read TGTGCCAGCAGTTACGAGAGCTCCTACGAGCAGTACTTC.

The chain employs TRBV5-1 and TRBJ2-1; TRBD2 agrees at 11 bases. The CDR3 covers 15 residues. Germline CDR1 SGHRS, CDR2 YFSETQ. Unmatched junction bases numbered 7, after V lost 5 bases and J lost 6 bases. CDR3 DNA sequence: TGCGCCAGCAGTCTCACGGGACTAGCGGTCAATGAGCAGTTCTTC. Protein product: CASSLTGLAVNEQFF.

This clonotype was picked up a small number of times. The chain links TRBV28 to TRBJ2-1; 10 bases fit TRBD2. The CDR3 runs to 16 residues. CDR1 and CDR2 from the germline V gene are MDHEN and SYDVKM. V shed 4 bases, J shed 6 bases, and the junction held 9 bases outside the gene matches. The CDR3 loop reads CASSSSSGSHGNEQFF. CDR3 DNA: TGTGCCAGCAGTTCCTCTAGCGGGAGTCATGGCAATGAGCAGTTCTTC.

This rearrangement joins TRBV4-1 to TRBJ1-4; tentatively, D is TRBD1 (6 bases). Trimming pared 5 bases from V and 0 bases from J, leaving 13 bases between. The CDR3 length is 16 residues. CDR1 and CDR2 from the germline V gene are MGHRA and YSYEKL. The CDR3 reads CASSLGQASTNEKLFF. CDR3 nucleotides: TGCGCCAGCAGCTTGGGACAAGCTTCAACTAATGAAAAACTGTTTTTT.

V is TRBV2 and J is TRBJ1-2, with D unclear. Germline V lookup: CDR1 SNHLY, CDR2 FYNNEI. This CDR3 is 12 amino acids long. Trimming took 4 bases from V and 4 from J, leaving 7 bases between them. DNA for the CDR3: TGTGCCAGCAGTGGACGGACCTATGGCTACACCTTC. It specifies CASSGRTYGYTF. The complete variable domain, with remaining parts taken from reference TRBV2 and TRBJ1-2, reads EPEVTQTPSHQVTQMGQEVILRCVPISNHLYFYWYRQILGQKVEFLVSFYNNEISEKSEIFDDQFSVERPDGSNFTLKIRSTKLEDSAMYFCASSGRTYGYTFGSGTRLTVV.

The sample holds many counts of this clonotype. The chain joins TRBV12-3 or TRBV12-4 to TRBJ2-7; TRBD1 aligns across 8 bases. Germline trimming cut 5 bases from V and 6 bases from J; bases unmatched to any gene: 6. The CDR3 is 13 amino acids. This CDR3 reads CASSDRGGGEQYF. CDR3 coding DNA: TGTGCCAGCAGTGACAGGGGCGGAGGCGAGCAGTACTTC.

This clonotype was picked up a small number of times. The chain joins TRBV15 to TRBJ1-3; D not resolved. Germline CDR1 and CDR2: LNHNV and YYDKDF (reference sequence). The CDR3 covers 15 residues. Trimming left V 0 bases short and J 3 bases short, with 9 bases between. CDR3 residues: CATSRDRGVGNTIYF. The DNA for the CDR3 is TGTGCCACCAGCAGAGATCGTGGTGTTGGAAACACCATATATTTT.

In its sample, this clonotype was seen a few times. The rearrangement uses TRBV2 and TRBJ2-7; D is possibly TRBD1 or TRBD2 (6 bases each). Germline values: CDR1 SNHLY, CDR2 FYNNEI. The CDR3 length is 13 residues. Trimming shortened V by 1 base and J by 6 bases, and 10 bases separated the two germline ends. The CDR3 loop reads CASSEGRGSEQYF. The CDR3 nucleotides read TGTGCCAGCAGTGAAGGGAGGGGGAGCGAGCAGTACTTC.

The chain carries TRBV4-3 and TRBJ1-2, with 7 bases matching TRBD1. Unmatched junction bases numbered 1, after V lost 0 bases and J lost 3 bases. The CDR3 is 14 residues long. CDR1 is LGHNA and CDR2 is YSLEER in the germline V gene. The CDR3 DNA reads TGCGCCAGCAGCCAAGACGACAGGGACTATGGCTACACCTTC. Translating gives CASSQDDRDYGYTF.

This chain links TRBV7-2 with TRBJ2-3; 11 bases map to TRBD2. The V segment lost 0 bases and the J segment 1 base; nucleotides outside the gene matches: 3. The germline V gene has CDR1 SGHTA and CDR2 FQGNSA. This CDR3 contains 17 residues. The CDR3 loop reads CASSLAGTSGRTDTQYF. For the CDR3, the DNA is TGTGCCAGCAGCTTAGCGGGGACTAGCGGTCGCACAGATACGCAGTATTTT.

This clonotype has just a few counts. The chain combines TRBV20-1 with TRBJ1-5; tentatively, D is TRBD1 (5 bases). Germline V gene lookup returns CDR1 DFQATT and CDR2 SNEGSKA (reference sequence). The CDR3 has 13 amino acids. Trimming removed 5 bases from V and 5 bases from J, with 13 bases in between. CDR3 sequence (DNA): TGCAGTGCTCCCGCGGGGGGGGATCAGCCCCAGCATTTT. Its protein product is CSAPAGGDQPQHF.

This clonotype was counted ten times or more. The CDR3 DNA follows: TGTGCCAGCAGAATCCGGAACTTTGAGTTCTTC. It is translated as CASRIRNFEFF. The chain joins TRBV12-3 or TRBV12-4 to TRBJ2-1; D gene ambiguous. The CDR3 spans 11 residues. The V and J ends lost 6 bases and 14 bases respectively, with 14 bases between them.

The CDR3 DNA is TGTGCCAGCAGCTTTAGAGGGTACGGCGAGCAGTACTTC. It translates to CASSFRGYGEQYF. The genes are TRBV5-5 and TRBJ2-7, with D possibly matching TRBD2 (5 bases). Looked up from germline, CDR1 is SGHKS and CDR2 is YYEKEE (reference sequence). V shed 2 bases and J shed 6 bases, with 12 bases lying between them. The length of the CDR3 is 13 residues.

This clonotype occurred a few times. This chain joins TRBV10-3 and TRBJ1-4; D not certain. V lost 3 bases and J lost 6, with 8 bases in between. Germline lookup yields CDR1 ENHRY and CDR2 SYGVKD. The CDR3 totals 13 residues. Written as DNA, the CDR3 is TGTGCCATCAGTGACCCAGCGGATGAAAAACTGTTTTTT. It codes for CAISDPADEKLFF.

V and J are TRBV2 and TRBJ1-5; 11 bases match TRBD1. The V gene end was trimmed by 6 bases and the J gene end by 1 base; junction bases not matched to a gene: 2. Germline V gene data show CDR1 as SNHLY and CDR2 as FYNNEI. This CDR3 is 15 amino acids long. In DNA, the CDR3 is TGTGCCAGCAGAGGACAGGGGGCGAGCAATCAGCCCCAGCATTTT. This gives the protein CASRGQGASNQPQHF.